What follows are 27 T cell receptor beta chains derived from one specimen sequenced in a study of T cell repertoires in cytomegalovirus infection. Antigens for these TCRs are unknown. TCRdb re-called the reads through MiXCR, storing one row per CDR3 protein. Of about a million distinct CDR3 sequences in the sample, 30% to 40% were seen once. The sequencing used cultured CD8+ T cells from PBMCs, collected from culture after CMV antigen stimulation. These receptors originate from a human donor in good health (CMV status not recorded). Some clones in this sample may be carry-over from other donors' samples.

V usage is TRBV5-5 and J usage is TRBJ2-7; 10 bases line up with TRBD1. Germline V CDR1 and CDR2: SGHKS, YYEKEE (reference sequence). The CDR3 totals 11 residues. CDR3 region: CASSLDGTGEV. The DNA of the CDR3 is TGTGCCAGCAGCTTGGACGGGACAGGGGAAGTC.

V usage is TRBV7-9 and J usage is TRBJ2-7, with no clear D. The CDR3 spans 14 residues. V was trimmed by 1 base and J by 2 bases, leaving 9 bases between them. Per germline, CDR1 SEHNR and CDR2 FQNEAQ (reference sequence). The CDR3 sequence: CASSLEAATYEQYV. The CDR3 DNA reads TGTGCCAGCAGCTTAGAAGCAGCCACCTACGAGCAGTACGTC.

V gene TRBV6-5 combines with J gene TRBJ2-4; D possibly uses TRBD1 or TRBD2 (6 bases each). In germline, CDR1 is MNHEY, CDR2 SVGAGI. Trimming pared 4 bases from V and 5 bases from J, leaving 9 bases between. This CDR3 comprises 13 residues. CDR3 amino acids: CASSWRGENIQYF. The CDR3 DNA is TGTGCCAGCAGTTGGAGGGGGGAAAACATTCAGTACTTC.

This clonotype was seen more than once but under ten times. The V call is TRBV25-1, the J call TRBJ1-1; no reliable D call. V was pared by 2 bases and J by 4 bases, with 8 bases between. The CDR3 spans 13 residues. Germline CDR1 MGHDK, CDR2 SYGVNS. Here the CDR3 reads CASSEEVGTEAFF. Here the CDR3 DNA reads TGTGCCAGCAGTGAAGAGGTGGGCACTGAAGCTTTCTTT.

This clonotype showed up just a few times. V usage is TRBV7-2 and J usage is TRBJ2-7; weak D call: TRBD1 (8 bases). Between the trimmed V and J ends, which lost 3 bases and 4 bases, there was a span of 31 bases. The CDR3 runs 20 residues. Per germline, CDR1 SGHTA and CDR2 FQGNSA. The CDR3 DNA is TGTGCCAGCAGCTTGGTCTTGGGCAGGGGGCGGGGGCCACGCGGGTACGAGCAGTACTTC. It is translated as CASSLVLGRGRGPRGYEQYF.

In this sample, this clonotype turned up a few times. The chain combines TRBV6-1 with TRBJ2-2; 8 bases are a match to TRBD1. Germline V gene sequence: CDR1 MNHNS, CDR2 SASEGT. V lost 9 bases, J lost 5 bases, and 8 bases stayed unmatched. The CDR3 sequence is 14 residues long. CDR3: CASTDRVGTGELFF. CDR3 DNA sequence: TGTGCCAGTACGGACAGGGTTGGGACCGGGGAGCTGTTTTTT.

This clonotype was seen only a few times. This chain connects TRBV5-6 to TRBJ1-4, with a tentative D call TRBD1 (5 bases). The CDR3 totals 14 residues. Germline V gene lookup returns CDR1 SGHDT and CDR2 YYEEEE. Trimming removed 1 base from V and 10 bases from J, with 14 bases in between. The CDR3 DNA is TGTGCCAGCAGCTTGAAGGGGAATTTCGGAAAACTGTTTTTT. Its translation is CASSLKGNFGKLFF.

V is TRBV6-8 and J is TRBJ2-7; 7 positions match TRBD1. V shed 0 bases and J 3 bases; nucleotides not matched to a gene: 5. The germline CDR1 and CDR2 sequences are MNHGY and SAAAGT. This CDR3 is 15 amino acids long. The DNA of the CDR3 is TGTGCCAGCAGTTACTCGGGGGACAGAAACTACGAGCAGTACTTC. It yields the protein CASSYSGDRNYEQYF.

The V and J genes are TRBV4-2 and TRBJ2-7; no reliable D call. Germline V CDR1 and CDR2: LGHNA, YNFKEQ. Between the trimmed V and J ends, which lost 10 bases and 4 bases, there was a span of 5 bases. The CDR3 runs 9 residues. The CDR3 reads CANPYEQYF. DNA for the CDR3: TGTGCCAATCCTTACGAGCAGTACTTC.

This chain uses TRBV6-2 or TRBV6-3 with TRBJ1-5; TRBD1 is a possible D gene (5 bases). Germline lookup yields CDR1 MNHEY and CDR2 SVGEGT. V was shortened by 9 bases and J by 9 bases, with 21 bases between the two germline ends. The CDR3 length is 14 residues. The CDR3 DNA is TGTGCCAGTGGGGCAGGGTTGACGCGTCTGCCCCAGCATTTT. It is translated as CASGAGLTRLPQHF.

This clonotype turned up a few times. The rearrangement joins TRBV4-1 to TRBJ2-3; weak D call: TRBD1 (6 bases). V was pared by 4 bases and J by 4 bases, with 30 bases between. Germline values: CDR1 MGHRA, CDR2 YSYEKL. CDR3 size: 20 residues. The CDR3: CASSPPFVGALILDADTQYF. As DNA, the CDR3 is TGCGCCAGCAGCCCCCCTTTTGTGGGGGCGCTAATATTGGACGCAGATACGCAGTATTTT.

This clonotype was observed a few times. The gene calls are TRBV7-9 and TRBJ2-5; 11 nucleotides agree with TRBD2. The CDR3 has 16 residues. Germline CDR1 and CDR2: SEHNR and FQNEAQ (reference sequence). V was clipped by 4 bases and J by 2 bases; unmatched bases: 6. The DNA for the CDR3 is TGTGCCAGCAGCTCCCCCACTAGCGGGGGACAAGAGACCCAGTACTTC. Translating it yields CASSSPTSGGQETQYF.

This clonotype was counted at least ten times. The V and J genes are TRBV7-9 and TRBJ1-4; D remains unclear. Per the germline V gene, CDR1 is SEHNR and CDR2 is FQNEAQ (reference sequence). The CDR3 length is 15 residues. Trimming stripped 5 bases from V and 0 bases from J, with 10 bases between. This chain's CDR3 is CASSLPATTNEKLFF. The CDR3 nucleotides read TGTGCCAGCAGCCTCCCTGCAACAACTAATGAAAAACTGTTTTTT.

Here the CDR3 reads CASSFGTETYEQYV. In DNA form, the CDR3 reads TGTGCCAGCAGCTTCGGCACCGAGACCTACGAGCAGTACGTC. V and J are TRBV11-2 and TRBJ2-7; D is ambiguous. Trimming took 3 bases from V and 2 from J, leaving 11 bases between them. Germline lookup yields CDR1 SGHAT and CDR2 FQNNGV. The CDR3 consists of 14 residues.

On this clonotype itself: An end of the junction differs from the germline gene, which may be a read error. The chain couples TRBV6-5 to TRBJ2-7; D assignment may be TRBD1 or TRBD2 (5 bases each). CDR3 length: 14 residues. The V gene's germline CDR1 is MNHEY and CDR2 SVGAGI. This chain's CDR3 is CANSYFEGSHEQYF. DNA for the CDR3: TGTGCCAACAGTTATTTTGAGGGGTCCCACGAGCAGTACTTC.

This clonotype was counted between two and nine times. The J gene is TRBJ2-1, the V gene TRBV6-2 or TRBV6-3; no clear D. CDR1 is MNHEY and CDR2 is SVGEGT in the germline V gene. The CDR3 is 14 residues long. Trimming took off 7 bases at V and 8 bases at J, with 18 bases between the two ends. The CDR3, as DNA: TGTGCCAGCATCCACCGGGCGGTCCGCGATGAGCAGTTCTTC. The encoded protein is CASIHRAVRDEQFF.

V usage is TRBV7-2 and J usage is TRBJ2-5; TRBD2 aligns across 8 bases. The CDR3 is 15 amino acids. Germline V lookup: CDR1 SGHTA, CDR2 FQGNSA. With V trimmed by 5 bases and J by 7 bases, 12 bases remained unmatched. The CDR3 spells CASSNWTSNERTQYF. The CDR3 DNA sequence: TGTGCCAGCAGCAACTGGACTAGCAATGAGAGGACCCAGTACTTC.

Only a few counts were recorded for this clonotype. The chain carries TRBV20-1 and TRBJ2-7; D uncertain. Germline V gene data show CDR1 as DFQATT and CDR2 as SNEGSKA (reference sequence). The V end was cut by 6 bases, the J end by 1 base, with 4 bases between. The CDR3 has 10 amino acids. The CDR3 DNA sequence: TGCAGTGCACGATCCTACGAGCAGTACGTC. This gives the protein CSARSYEQYV.

Comments on this clonotype: A much larger clone sits a single nucleotide away, making a read error possible. In nucleotides, the CDR3 is TGTACCAGCAGCCTGGACAGTTGGAGCTCCTACGAGCAGTACGTC. This gives the protein CTSSLDSWSSYEQYV. J is TRBJ2-7 and V is TRBV7-2; a possible D gene is TRBD1 (6 bases). The CDR3 runs to 15 residues. Germline assignment: CDR1 SGHTA and CDR2 FQGNSA. V gave up 5 bases and J gave up 0 bases, with 14 bases separating them.

This clonotype was found a few times. The V call is TRBV7-9, the J call TRBJ2-5; D might be TRBD2 (6 bases). Trimming took 5 bases from V and 0 from J, leaving 16 bases between them. There are 16 residues in the CDR3. Germline V lookup: CDR1 SEHNR, CDR2 FQNEAQ (reference sequence). This chain's CDR3 is CASSISAGKYQETQYF. The CDR3 region has the DNA TGTGCCAGCAGCATTTCCGCGGGGAAGTACCAAGAGACCCAGTACTTC.

This clonotype appeared a few times. The chain links TRBV7-6 to TRBJ2-2; D ambiguous. The germline gives CDR1 SGHVS, CDR2 FNYEAQ. The CDR3 covers 14 residues. CDR3 DNA: TGTGCTATTGTAAGGCAAAACGGCACCGGGGAGCTGTTTTTT. Protein: CAIVRQNGTGELFF.

The chain links TRBV9 to TRBJ2-6, with 8 bases that match TRBD1. V lost 3 bases and J lost 2; bases outside the gene matches: 10. The CDR3 sequence is 18 residues long. Germline assignment: CDR1 SGDLS and CDR2 YYNGEE. The CDR3 nucleotides read TGTGCCAGCAGCGACCCGGGACAGGTGCCAGCTGGGGCCAACGTCCTGACTTTC. Translating it yields CASSDPGQVPAGANVLTF.

The table lists this clonotype with a few counts. This rearrangement joins TRBV19 to TRBJ1-1; TRBD1 aligns across 7 bases. The CDR3 runs 13 residues. Germline-derived CDR1 and CDR2 are LNHDA and SQIVND (reference sequence). J lost 11 bases, V lost 7 bases, and 13 bases had no gene match. Written as DNA, the CDR3 is TGTGCCAGTATAGGGGCGGACAGGCGGCATGCTTTCTTT. Residues: CASIGADRRHAFF.

This clonotype was detected ten times or more. J is TRBJ2-1 and V is TRBV12-3 or TRBV12-4; D unresolved. Trimming cost V 7 bases and J 4 bases, with 14 bases left between them. The CDR3 runs 14 residues. This CDR3 is CASTPRPRYNEQFF. The CDR3 region has the DNA TGTGCCAGCACCCCCCGGCCCCGGTACAATGAGCAGTTCTTC.

In its sample, this clonotype was seen a few times. The rearrangement uses TRBV9 and TRBJ1-2; TRBD1 is a possible D gene (6 bases). The CDR3 covers 15 residues. CDR1 and CDR2 (germline): SGDLS, YYNGEE. The V end was cut by 1 base, the J end by 6 bases, with 16 bases between. The CDR3 here is CASSVQGKSLDGYTF. The CDR3 nucleotides are TGTGCCAGCAGCGTACAGGGGAAATCCTTAGATGGCTACACCTTC.

The chain joins TRBV19 to TRBJ1-2, with 8 positions matching TRBD1. Germline lookup yields CDR1 LNHDA and CDR2 SQIVND (reference sequence). V was clipped by 10 bases and J by 4 bases; unmatched bases: 2. The CDR3 has 11 amino acids. The CDR3 DNA sequence: TGTGCCACCGGACAGGGCTATGGCTACACCTTC. It encodes CATGQGYGYTF.

The sample holds many counts of this clonotype. The genes are TRBV7-2 and TRBJ2-5, with no clear D. The CDR3 contains 15 residues. Germline V lookup: CDR1 SGHTA, CDR2 FQGNSA. The ends were cut back, 5 bases at V and 5 bases at J, with 18 bases in the middle. The CDR3 reads CASSLYAVGRETQYF. For the CDR3, the DNA is TGTGCCAGCAGCCTTTATGCGGTTGGCCGGGAGACCCAGTACTTC.